The rows below give T cell receptor beta chains drawn from one sample of a study of T cell responses to AZD1222 COVID-19 vaccine. Profiling relied on immunoSEQ multiplex PCR, and the TCRdb table lists in-frame clones only, not all of them. Altogether 45,000 to 50,000 clones are present, around nine tenths being singletons, with the ten largest covering about 5.7%. Sequences were derived from peripheral blood, sampled 28 days after the second AZD1222 dose. The receptors were gathered from an adult who received the AZD1222 COVID-19 vaccine. Both conserved end residues are part of each CDR3. D genes are given only for firm matches. Expanded clones get a size class; other rows say once, few or many, or leave the size out.

>TRBD2|TRBV9|TRBJ2-3|.
TGTGCCAGCAGCGCAAGAGCTCTAGCGGGGGGCACAGATACGCAGTATTTT
CASSARALAGGTDTQYF
>.|TRBV21-1|TRBJ2-7|.
TGTGCCAGCAGCAAAAAGGGACAGGGGTTCCCCTACGAGCAGTACTTC
CASSKKGQGFPYEQYF
>.|TRBV20-1|TRBJ1-1|.
TGCAGTGCTAGAGGAGCGAACTGGGCTTTCTTT
CSARGANWAFF
>TRBD2|TRBV6-4|TRBJ2-7|few
TGTGCCAGCAGTGCCCAAGCGGGGGGCGTCAACGAGCAGTACTTC
CASSAQAGGVNEQYF
>.|TRBV7-2|TRBJ2-7|.
TGTGCCAGCAGCTTTACACCACGTCATGGTCGCTACGAGCAGTACTTC
CASSFTPRHGRYEQYF
>TRBD2|TRBV5-1|TRBJ2-1|.
TGCGCCAGCAGCCCTGCTAGCGGGAGTTTATCCTACAATGAGCAGTTCTTC
CASSPASGSLSYNEQFF
>.|TRBV7-9|TRBJ2-5|.
TGTGCCAGCAGCTTAGTGAGGGGGGACCAAGAGACCCAGTACTTC
CASSLVRGDQETQYF
>.|TRBV5-5|TRBJ2-1|.
TGTGCCAGCGGGCCCCGACAGTTCTTC
CASGPRQFF
>TRBD2|TRBV30|TRBJ2-7|.
TGTGCCTTAATACGCCCCCCCCTATTAAGCGGGAGGGCCTACGAGCAGTACTTC
CALIRPPLLSGRAYEQYF
>.|TRBV7-9|TRBJ1-1|.
TGTGCCAGCAGCCACGAGGGGCTTGAAGCTTTCTTT
CASSHEGLEAFF
>TRBD1|TRBV7-6|TRBJ1-5|.
TGTGCCAGCAGCTTAGGGACAGGTTCAAATCAGCCCCAGCATTTT
CASSLGTGSNQPQHF
>.|TRBV11-2|TRBJ1-3|.
TGTGCCAGCAGCTTCCCGGGACTTGGAAACACCATATATTTT
CASSFPGLGNTIYF
>TRBD2|TRBV9|TRBJ2-1|.
TGTGCCAGCAGCGTAGGACTAGCGGGTCAGAGCTCCTACAATGAGCAGTTCTTC
CASSVGLAGQSSYNEQFF
>.|TRBV29-1|TRBJ2-3|.
TGCAGCGCCGAGGAAGGGGTGACAGATACGCAGTATTTT
CSAEEGVTDTQYF
>TRBD1|TRBV9|TRBJ2-3|.
TGTGCCAGCAGCGTAGTTACAGGGGGCACAGATACGCAGTATTTT
CASSVVTGGTDTQYF
>TRBD2|TRBV10-3|TRBJ2-3|once
TGTGCCATCAGTGAGCGGGGGGGATTCATGTGGACAGATACGCAGTATTTT
CAISERGGFMWTDTQYF
>TRBD1|TRBV10-3|TRBJ2-5|.
TGTGCCATCAGTGATTCGACAGGGGCACTTGAGACCCAGTACTTC
CAISDSTGALETQYF
>.|TRBV5-4|TRBJ1-1|.
TGTGCCAGCAGCTTGATTGGGGAGGGCCTTGAAGCTTTCTTT
CASSLIGEGLEAFF
>.|TRBV24-1|TRBJ2-5|.
TGTGCCACCAGTGATTTGGAAGGGCCGGAGACCCAGTACTTC
CATSDLEGPETQYF
>.|TRBV2|TRBJ1-6|.
TGTGCCAGCAGTGAAGCCTCGGGTAATTCACCCCTCCACTTT
CASSEASGNSPLHF
>.|TRBV11-2|TRBJ2-1|.
TGTGCCAGCAGCTTAGACAGATACAATGAGCAGTTCTTC
CASSLDRYNEQFF
>TRBD2|TRBV15|TRBJ2-7|.
TGTGCCACCAGCAGAGATCAAGCGGGGGACGAGCAGTACTTC
CATSRDQAGDEQYF
>.|TRBV7-3|TRBJ2-7|.
TGTGCCAGCAGCCCCGGGCCAGGGGCCTACGAGCAGTACTTC
CASSPGPGAYEQYF
>.|TRBV13|TRBJ2-7|.
TGTGCCAGCAGCTCCAGATACTCCTACGAGCAGTACTTC
CASSSRYSYEQYF
>TRBD2|TRBV9|TRBJ2-3|.
TGTGCCAGCAGCGCCTTAGCGGGAGGGGTTTCCCGCACAGATACGCAGTATTTT
CASSALAGGVSRTDTQYF
>TRBD1|TRBV3-1/TRBV3-2|TRBJ1-2|.
TGTGCCAGCAGCCAATGGACAGGAGACCGTGGCTACACCTTC
CASSQWTGDRGYTF
>.|TRBV7-9|TRBJ1-1|.
TGTGCCAGCAGCTTACGACTCGCGAACACTGAAGCTTTCTTT
CASSLRLANTEAFF
>.|TRBV7-9|TRBJ2-1|.
TGTGCCAGCAGCTATAGCCGGTCAGGGGGGGTCAATGAGCAGTTCTTC
CASSYSRSGGVNEQFF
>.|TRBV18|TRBJ2-6|.
TGTGCCAGCTCAGGGGGAACTGGGGCCAACGTCCTGACTTTC
CASSGGTGANVLTF
>TRBD1|TRBV6-5|TRBJ2-5|.
TGTGCCAGCAGTTCAGGGGGCGCCGGAGAGACCCAGTACTTC
CASSSGGAGETQYF
>.|TRBV6-2/TRBV6-3|TRBJ1-2|.
TGTGCCAGCAGTTCCCACAGACAAGGATATGGCTACACCTTC
CASSSHRQGYGYTF
>TRBD1|TRBV5-6|TRBJ2-7|few
TGTGCCAGCAGCTTGGCAGGGGGCTCCTACGAGCAGTACTTC
CASSLAGGSYEQYF
>TRBD2|TRBV6-6|TRBJ2-3|.
TGTGCCAGCAGTCTCATGGGGCTAGCGGTGAGCACAGATACGCAGTATTTT
CASSLMGLAVSTDTQYF
>.|TRBV6-5|TRBJ2-3|.
TGTGCCAGCAGACCTATTAGGGTGCTTACAGATACGCAGTATTTT
CASRPIRVLTDTQYF
>.|TRBV2|TRBJ2-1|.
TGTGCCAGCAGATACCAGGGGCCCTACAATGAGCAGTTCTTC
CASRYQGPYNEQFF